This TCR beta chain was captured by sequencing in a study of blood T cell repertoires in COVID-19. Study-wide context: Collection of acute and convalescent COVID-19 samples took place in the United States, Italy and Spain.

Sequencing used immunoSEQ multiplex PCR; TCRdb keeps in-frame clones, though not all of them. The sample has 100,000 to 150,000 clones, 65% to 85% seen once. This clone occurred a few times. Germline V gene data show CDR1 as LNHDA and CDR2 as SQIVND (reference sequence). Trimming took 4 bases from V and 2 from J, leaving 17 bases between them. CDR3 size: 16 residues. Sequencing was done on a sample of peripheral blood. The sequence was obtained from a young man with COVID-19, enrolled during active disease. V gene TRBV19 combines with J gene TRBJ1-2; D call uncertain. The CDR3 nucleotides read TGTGCCAGTAGTACCCTTGACACTCAAGGAAACTATGGCTACACCTTC. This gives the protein CASSTLDTQGNYGYTF.